These 21 T cell receptor beta chains came from one sample sequenced in a study of blood T cell repertoires in COVID-19. TCRdb's table, derived via immunoSEQ multiplex PCR, lists solely in-frame clones and lacks some. The table records 200,000 to 300,000 clones, 80% to 90% of them present only once. Sequencing was carried out using peripheral blood. The receptors here all came from a woman older than 75 with COVID-19, enrolled during active disease.

The DNA for the CDR3 is TGCGCCAGCAGCCATGTAGCTGTTTCGAACACCGGGGAGCTGTTTTTT. It codes for CASSHVAVSNTGELFF. The chain links TRBV4-3 to TRBJ2-2; D not certain. V was pared by 3 bases and J by 0 bases, with 11 bases between. Per germline, CDR1 LGHNA and CDR2 YSLEER. This CDR3 comprises 16 residues.

CDR3 protein: CASSSRGDPTTGGPKTQYF. CDR3 DNA: TGTGCCAGCAGTTCAAGGGGGGACCCAACCACAGGGGGGCCCAAGACCCAGTACTTC. J is TRBJ2-5 and V is TRBV6-7; the match to TRBD1 covers 8 bases. TRBV6-7 falls under the ORF class, with uncertain function. The CDR3 length is 19 residues. V shed 4 bases and J 6 bases; nucleotides not matched to a gene: 22.

The J gene is TRBJ1-1, the V gene TRBV11-1; D unclear. Germline V lookup: CDR1 SGHAT, CDR2 FQDESV (reference sequence). The V end was cut by 5 bases, the J end by 3 bases, with 16 bases between. The CDR3 is 15 residues long. In DNA form, the CDR3 reads TGTGCCAGCAGCCGAGCCATGGGCATGGACACTGAAGCTTTCTTT. This codes for CASSRAMGMDTEAFF.

The V gene is TRBV7-9, the J gene TRBJ1-2; D may be TRBD1 (6 bases). Germline-derived CDR1 and CDR2 are SEHNR and FQNEAQ (reference sequence). This CDR3 is 14 amino acids long. Trimming removed 4 bases from V and 0 bases from J, with 9 bases in between. In DNA form, the CDR3 reads TGTGCCAGCAGCTCTTGGACAGCTAACTATGGCTACACCTTC. It is translated as CASSSWTANYGYTF.

The V call is TRBV7-3, the J call TRBJ2-2; a weak D match, TRBD2 (5 bases). The V gene's germline CDR1 is SGHTA and CDR2 FQGTGA. The CDR3 is 14 amino acids. V was trimmed by 1 base and J by 6 bases, leaving 9 bases between them. CDR3 coding DNA: TGTGCCAGCAGCTTAAGCCTTAGCGCCGGGGAGCTGTTTTTT. Its protein is CASSLSLSAGELFF.

This sequence joins TRBV29-1 and TRBJ1-1; maybe TRBD1 (5 bases). Trimming pared 6 bases from V and 4 bases from J, leaving 18 bases between. The CDR3 spans 14 residues. Germline assignment: CDR1 SQVTM and CDR2 ANQGSEA. CDR3: CSVRPQRRGTEAFF. Written as DNA, the CDR3 is TGCAGCGTAAGACCACAGCGGAGGGGCACTGAAGCTTTCTTT.

J is TRBJ2-6 and V is TRBV5-1, with D possibly TRBD2 on 6 matching bases. The germline gives CDR1 SGHRS, CDR2 YFSETQ. The ends were cut back, 1 base at V and 0 bases at J, with 8 bases in the middle. This CDR3 is built from 16 residues. CDR3 region: CASSLQGGSGANVLTF. For the CDR3, the DNA is TGCGCCAGCAGCTTGCAGGGAGGCTCTGGGGCCAACGTCCTGACTTTC.

The chain has TRBV12-3 or TRBV12-4 and TRBJ2-2; D call uncertain. The germline V and J ends were trimmed by 7 bases and 7 bases, with 13 bases remaining between them. CDR3 length: 13 residues. CDR3 sequence (DNA): TGTGCCAGCAACCAATGGCGGAACGGGGAGCTGTTTTTT. This translates into CASNQWRNGELFF.

This chain joins TRBV27 and TRBJ1-5; TRBD1 is a possible D gene (6 bases). Germline CDR1 MNHEY, CDR2 SMNVEV (reference sequence). With 5 bases removed from V and 9 bases from J, the gap between germline ends came to 17 bases. This CDR3 contains 14 residues. The CDR3 sequence is CASSQTGWPGPQHF. The CDR3 DNA reads TGTGCCAGCAGTCAGACAGGCTGGCCGGGGCCCCAGCATTTT.

The rearrangement links TRBV19 to TRBJ1-6, with no clear D. This CDR3 has 13 amino acids. Germline CDR1 reads LNHDA; CDR2 reads SQIVND (reference sequence). Trimming shortened V by 5 bases and J by 11 bases, and 13 bases separated the two germline ends. CDR3 nucleotides: TGTGCCAGTAGTCCGCGCGATAGCCCACCCCTCCACTTT. Translation: CASSPRDSPPLHF.

This clone appeared a few times. The rearrangement links TRBV7-3 to TRBJ2-7, with D possibly TRBD1 on 8 matching bases. The length of the CDR3 is 15 residues. Trimming cost V 2 bases and J 3 bases, with 14 bases left between them. Germline-derived CDR1 and CDR2 are SGHTA and FQGTGA. The CDR3 is CASSLSAGQVYEQYF. In DNA form, the CDR3 reads TGTGCCAGCAGCTTATCAGCGGGACAGGTCTACGAGCAGTACTTC.

The genes are TRBV3-1 (or the pseudogene TRBV3-2) and TRBJ1-2, with no clear D. The V and J ends lost 3 bases and 2 bases respectively, with 19 bases between them. Germline V lookup: CDR1 LGHDT, CDR2 YNNKEL (reference sequence). The CDR3 covers 17 residues. CDR3 in amino acids: CASSHTDRVGSNYGYTF. The CDR3 region has the DNA TGTGCCAGCAGCCATACCGACCGGGTCGGCAGCAACTATGGCTACACCTTC.

This clone was seen a few times. CDR3 sequence: CASSQRTGGYYEQYF. The CDR3 nucleotides read TGTGCCAGCAGCCAGCGGACAGGGGGCTACTACGAGCAGTACTTC. The chain is built from TRBV14 and TRBJ2-7; 11 bases fit TRBD1. The CDR3 runs 15 residues. CDR1 is SGHDN and CDR2 is FVKESK in the germline V gene. Germline trimming cut 3 bases from V and 3 bases from J; bases unmatched to any gene: 4.

This chain uses TRBV15 with TRBJ1-5; D ambiguous. Deletions cut 5 bases from V and 4 bases from J, with 9 bases between. CDR1 LNHNV and CDR2 YYDKDF come from the germline V gene (reference sequence). CDR3 size: 13 residues. CDR3 sequence: CATSGRANQPQHF. The CDR3 DNA follows: TGTGCCACCAGCGGCCGAGCGAATCAGCCCCAGCATTTT. Combining the CDR3 with reference TRBV15 and TRBJ1-5 gives the whole variable domain DAMVIQNPRYQVTQFGKPVTLSCSQTLNHNVMYWYQQKSSQAPKLLFHYYDKDFNNEADTPDNFQSRRPNTSFCFLDIRSPGLGDTAMYLCATSGRANQPQHFGDGTRLSIL.

The chain couples TRBV5-1 to TRBJ1-1, with D perhaps matching TRBD1 (6 bases). The V gene's germline CDR1 is SGHRS and CDR2 YFSETQ. Deletions cut 7 bases from V and 4 bases from J, with 17 bases between. The length of the CDR3 is 14 residues. Written as DNA, the CDR3 is TGCGCCAGCCAATTGGGGGCGGCCTCCACTGAAGCTTTCTTT. It is translated as CASQLGAASTEAFF.

Only a few counts were recorded for this clone. The V and J genes are TRBV9 and TRBJ2-1, with 7 nucleotides matching TRBD1. The germline CDR1 and CDR2 sequences are SGDLS and YYNGEE. Unmatched junction bases numbered 2, after V lost 2 bases and J lost 6 bases. CDR3 length: 13 residues. CDR3 region: CASSVDRLNEQFF. The CDR3 DNA reads TGTGCCAGCAGCGTGGACAGGCTCAATGAGCAGTTCTTC.

The gene calls are TRBV12-3 or TRBV12-4 and TRBJ1-2; D may be TRBD1 (6 bases). Trimming removed 7 bases at V and 14 bases at J, with 17 bases between. The CDR3 is made up of 11 amino acids. The CDR3 reads CASTLGGAQTF. The CDR3 region has the DNA TGTGCCAGCACCCTAGGGGGGGCGCAAACCTTC.

The chain joins TRBV5-4 to TRBJ1-4; D remains unclear. CDR3 length: 15 residues. CDR1 SGHNT and CDR2 YYREEE come from the germline V gene (reference sequence). The V end was cut by 4 bases, the J end by 0 bases, with 10 bases between. The CDR3 nucleotides read TGTGCCAGCAGCCCGGGGAGATCAACTAATGAAAAACTGTTTTTT. The encoded protein is CASSPGRSTNEKLFF. The whole variable domain, remainder taken from reference TRBV5-4 and TRBJ1-4, is ETGVTQSPTHLIKTRGQQVTLRCSSQSGHNTVSWYQQALGQGPQFIFQYYREEENGRGNFPPRFSGLQFPNYSSELNVNALELDDSALYLCASSPGRSTNEKLFFGSGTQLSVL.

This chain uses TRBV7-9 with TRBJ1-1; 7 bases align to TRBD1. Trimming removed 8 bases from V and 1 base from J; junction bases left unmatched: 7. Germline lookup yields CDR1 SEHNR and CDR2 FQNEAQ (reference sequence). The CDR3 is 14 residues long. The CDR3 DNA sequence: TGTGCCAGCCGACCGACAGGGACGAACACTGAAGCTTTCTTT. It translates to CASRPTGTNTEAFF.

The chain carries TRBV6-2 or TRBV6-3 and TRBJ2-7, with D possibly being TRBD1 (6 bases). V gave up 5 bases and J gave up 4 bases, with 15 bases separating them. There are 14 residues in the CDR3. The germline gives CDR1 MNHEY, CDR2 SVGEGT. As DNA, the CDR3 is TGTGCCAGCAGTGGCATAACGACAGGTTACGAGCAGTACTTC. It codes for CASSGITTGYEQYF.

The genes are TRBV12-3 or TRBV12-4 and TRBJ1-2, with D perhaps TRBD1 (6 bases). Trimming removed 6 bases from V and 4 bases from J, with 12 bases in between. The CDR3 has 13 residues. The CDR3 DNA follows: TGTGCCAGCAGGGGGGCAGGGACCTATGGCTACACCTTC. Amino acids: CASRGAGTYGYTF.